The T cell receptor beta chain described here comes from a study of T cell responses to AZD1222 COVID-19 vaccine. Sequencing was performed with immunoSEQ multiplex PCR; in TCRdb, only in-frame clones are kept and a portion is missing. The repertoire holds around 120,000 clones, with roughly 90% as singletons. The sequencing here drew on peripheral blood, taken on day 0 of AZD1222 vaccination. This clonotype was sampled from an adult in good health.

Here the CDR3 reads CASSIFPPQHPYGYTF. The DNA for the CDR3 is TGTGCCAGTAGTATATTCCCGCCACAACACCCTTATGGCTACACCTTC. The rearrangement uses TRBV19 and TRBJ1-2; D gene ambiguous. Germline loops: CDR1 LNHDA, CDR2 SQIVND (reference sequence). CDR3 length equals 16 residues. Deletions cut 2 bases from V and 5 bases from J, with 18 bases between.